This T cell receptor beta chain was sequenced in a study of T cell changes during pregnancy in multiple sclerosis. The repertoire was sequenced with immunoSEQ multiplex PCR; TCRdb's copy has only in-frame clones and lacks some. In the table there are tens of thousands of clones, over 70% of which are singletons. Germline V CDR1 and CDR2: MNHNY, SVGAGI (reference sequence). CDR3 size: 16 residues. V shed 6 bases and J 3 bases; nucleotides not matched to a gene: 14. The specimen was peripheral blood, collected in the first trimester of pregnancy. The origin of this receptor is a female donor in good health, enrolled as a control in a pregnancy study. The V gene is TRBV6-6, the J gene TRBJ2-7; 7 positions agree with TRBD2. The CDR3 DNA reads TGTGCCAGCAGCACACCCCAGTTTGGCGGGGGCTACGAGCAGTACTTC. This encodes CASSTPQFGGGYEQYF.